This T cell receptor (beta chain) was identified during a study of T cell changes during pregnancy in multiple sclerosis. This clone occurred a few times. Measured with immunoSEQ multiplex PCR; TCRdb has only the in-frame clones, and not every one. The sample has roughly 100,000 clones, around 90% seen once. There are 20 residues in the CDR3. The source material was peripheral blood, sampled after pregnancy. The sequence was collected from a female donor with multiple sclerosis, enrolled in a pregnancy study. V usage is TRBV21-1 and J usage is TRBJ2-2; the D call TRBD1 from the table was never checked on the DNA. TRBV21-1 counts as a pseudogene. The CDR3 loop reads CASIASGTGGSYGWTGELFF. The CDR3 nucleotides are TGTGCCAGCATCGCGTCCGGGACAGGGGGCTCGTATGGGTGGACCGGGGAGCTGTTTTTT.